These 9 T cell receptor beta chains originate from one sample sequenced in a study of shared clonotypes between healthy human individuals. The data were produced by immunoSEQ multiplex PCR, yet TCRdb's version contains in-frame clones alone and is incomplete. Here the sample spans about 490,000 clones, 81% being singletons. The sample comprised PBMCs. These receptors were collected from a woman between 35 and 50 years old in good health. Some clones in this sample may be carry-over from other donors' samples.

This chain connects TRBV19 to TRBJ2-7; a possible D gene is TRBD1 (6 bases). The CDR3 is made up of 13 amino acids. V was cut by 5 bases and J by 3 bases, with 11 bases left in between. CDR1 is LNHDA and CDR2 is SQIVND in the germline V gene (reference sequence). CDR3 sequence (DNA): TGTGCCAGTAGTCGACAGGCTGACTACGAGCAGTACTTC. Its translation: CASSRQADYEQYF.

This clone was detected ten times or more. Other DNA sequences from this sample encode an identical CDR3 as well. This rearrangement joins TRBV6-6 to TRBJ2-2; D possibly corresponds to TRBD2 (6 bases). The CDR3 contains 14 residues. Trimming pared 5 bases from V and 5 bases from J, leaving 12 bases between. Germline loops: CDR1 MNHNY, CDR2 SVGAGI (reference sequence). The CDR3, as DNA: TGTGCCAGCAGTGGGGTAGCGGAAACCGGGGAGCTGTTTTTT. Protein product: CASSGVAETGELFF.

The genes are TRBV7-6 and TRBJ1-3, with D tentatively TRBD1 (5 bases). Trimming stripped 4 bases from V and 0 bases from J, with 13 bases between. The CDR3 extends over 16 amino acids. CDR1 and CDR2 (germline): SGHVS, FNYEAQ. Here the CDR3 reads CASSSNVGGSGNTIYF. The CDR3 DNA follows: TGTGCCAGCAGCTCAAATGTTGGGGGCTCTGGAAACACCATATATTTT.

This chain uses TRBV30 with TRBJ2-1; the match to TRBD2 covers 8 bases. The CDR3 is made up of 12 amino acids. Germline V CDR1 and CDR2: GTSNPN, SVGIG (reference sequence). V was pared by 3 bases and J by 10 bases, with 5 bases of the junction left unmatched. The CDR3: CAWSRTSGEQFF. CDR3 DNA sequence: TGTGCCTGGAGCCGCACTAGCGGAGAGCAGTTCTTC.

The sample holds one count of this clone. V is TRBV7-2 and J is TRBJ1-1; D gene ambiguous. Germline V gives CDR1 SGHTA, CDR2 FQGNSA. The CDR3 is made up of 15 amino acids. The ends were cut back, 8 bases at V and 4 bases at J, with 20 bases in the middle. The DNA for the CDR3 is TGTGCCAGCTTTCTTGGCCGGGAGTTCGGCACTGAAGCTTTCTTT. Protein sequence: CASFLGREFGTEAFF.

The chain is built from TRBV10-1 and TRBJ2-1; D unclear. Looked up from germline, CDR1 is WNHNN and CDR2 is SYGVQD (reference sequence). The CDR3 is 12 amino acids. V was pared by 3 bases and J by 5 bases, with 5 bases between. The CDR3 spells CASSDPNNEQFF. CDR3 coding DNA: TGCGCCAGCAGTGACCCGAACAATGAGCAGTTCTTC.

The chain is built from TRBV7-2 and TRBJ1-5; D perhaps matches TRBD1 (5 bases). The germline V gene encodes CDR1 SGHTA and CDR2 FQGNSA. The CDR3 has 13 residues. The V end lost 8 bases, the J end lost 4 bases, and 12 bases lay between the germline ends. CDR3 DNA: TGTGCCAGCTCCGCCAGGGCGAATCAGCCCCAGCATTTT. It specifies CASSARANQPQHF.

The CDR3 DNA reads TGTGCCAGCAGTTTATTGGGGAGCCATGGCTACACCTTC. It translates to CASSLLGSHGYTF. V and J are TRBV28 and TRBJ1-2, with D uncertain. The CDR3 has 13 residues. The ends were cut back, 1 base at V and 6 bases at J, with 9 bases in the middle. Germline V gene lookup returns CDR1 MDHEN and CDR2 SYDVKM.

Points on this clone: A far larger clone is only one base removed, so a read error is likely. The CDR3 DNA reads as TGCGCCAGCAGTGAGGAACAGGGAGACTATGACTACACCTTC. It yields the protein CASSEEQGDYDYTF. The V and J genes are TRBV10-1 and TRBJ1-2; tentative D call: TRBD1 (6 bases). The CDR3 has 14 residues. Germline CDR1 is WNHNN and CDR2 is SYGVQD (reference sequence).